The clone carrying this T cell receptor (beta chain) occurred many times. Its antigen remains unknown. This entry comes from a study of T cells in Graves' hyperthyroidism and ophthalmopathy. Hyperthyroidism, newly diagnosed and lasting under 2 months, affected patients aged 18 to 65. Diagnosis rested on symptoms, serum thyroxine and TRAb, thyroid ultrasound, and orbital computed tomography. Each 10 ml fresh peripheral blood draw supplied the PBMCs. Amplified TCR beta CDR3 regions came from RNA transcripts. Researchers ran a first-round RT-PCR on the TCR CDR3 using the HTBI primer set. In TCRdb, the multiplex PCR reads were re-called with MiXCR into one record per CDR3 protein. The sample comprises 200,000 to 250,000 distinct CDR3 sequences, roughly 15% of which are singletons, and around 50% rests with the top ten. CDR1 and CDR2 from the germline V gene are DFQATT and SNEGSKA (reference sequence). With 5 bases clipped from V and 8 bases from J, the junction kept 4 bases outside the gene matches. This CDR3 region has 14 residues.

Whole-study findings and limits: Within blood appeared most thyroid clonotypes that had expanded above 0.001.

The sequenced sample was blood. This chain joins TRBV20-1 and TRBJ2-1; 15 nucleotides match TRBD2. This TCR was sampled from a man aged 50-59 years with Graves' hyperthyroidism. CDR3 in amino acids: CSAAGLAGGDEQFF. CDR3 nucleotides: TGCAGTGCTGCGGGACTAGCGGGAGGAGATGAGCAGTTCTTC.